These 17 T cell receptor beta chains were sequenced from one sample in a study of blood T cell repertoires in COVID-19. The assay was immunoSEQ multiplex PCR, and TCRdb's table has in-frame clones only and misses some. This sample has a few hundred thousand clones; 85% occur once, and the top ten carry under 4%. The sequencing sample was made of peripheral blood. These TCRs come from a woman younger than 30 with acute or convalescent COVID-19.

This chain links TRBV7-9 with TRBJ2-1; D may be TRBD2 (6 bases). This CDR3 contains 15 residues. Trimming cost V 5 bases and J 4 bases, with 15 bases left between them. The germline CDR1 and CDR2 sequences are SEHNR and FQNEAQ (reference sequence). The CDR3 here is CASSLGGSVYNEQFF. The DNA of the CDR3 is TGTGCCAGCAGCCTCGGGGGTTCTGTGTACAATGAGCAGTTCTTC. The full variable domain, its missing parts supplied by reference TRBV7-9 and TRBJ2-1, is DTGVSQNPRHKITKRGQNVTFRCDPISEHNRLYWYRQTLGQGPEFLTYFQNEAQLEKSRLLSDRFSAERPKGSFSTLEIQRTEQGDSAMYLCASSLGGSVYNEQFFGPGTRLTVL.

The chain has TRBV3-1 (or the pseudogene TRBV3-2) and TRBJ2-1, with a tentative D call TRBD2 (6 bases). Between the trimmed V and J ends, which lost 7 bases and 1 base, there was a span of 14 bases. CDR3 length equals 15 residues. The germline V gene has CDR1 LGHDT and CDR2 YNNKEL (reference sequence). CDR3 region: CASTVGGVSYNEQFF. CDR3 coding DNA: TGTGCCAGCACCGTTGGCGGGGTGTCCTACAATGAGCAGTTCTTC.

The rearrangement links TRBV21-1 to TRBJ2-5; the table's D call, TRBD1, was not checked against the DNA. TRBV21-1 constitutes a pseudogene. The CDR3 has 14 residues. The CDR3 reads CASSKVGQQETQYF. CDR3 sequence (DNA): TGTGCCAGCAGCAAAGTGGGACAGCAAGAGACCCAGTACTTC.

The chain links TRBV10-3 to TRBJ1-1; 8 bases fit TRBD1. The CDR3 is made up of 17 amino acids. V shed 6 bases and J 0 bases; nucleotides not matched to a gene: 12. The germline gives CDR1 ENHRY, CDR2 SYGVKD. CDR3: CAIRDRALATMNTEAFF. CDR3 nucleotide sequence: TGTGCCATCAGGGACAGGGCACTTGCTACTATGAACACTGAAGCTTTCTTT.

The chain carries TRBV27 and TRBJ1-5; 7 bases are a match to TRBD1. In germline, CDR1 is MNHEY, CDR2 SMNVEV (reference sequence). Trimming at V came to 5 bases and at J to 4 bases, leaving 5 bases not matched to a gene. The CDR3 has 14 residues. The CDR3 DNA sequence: TGTGCCAGCAGTAAGGGACAGATGAATCAGCCCCAGCATTTT. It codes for CASSKGQMNQPQHF.

The CDR3 nucleotides read TGTGCCAGCAGCTTGGGGCCGACTAATGAAAAACTGTTTTTT. Its protein product is CASSLGPTNEKLFF. The rearrangement joins TRBV5-6 to TRBJ1-4; D unclear. Trimming left V 0 bases short and J 2 bases short, with 5 bases between. This CDR3 is 14 amino acids long. From germline, CDR1 is SGHDT and CDR2 YYEEEE. The whole variable domain, filled in from reference TRBV5-6 and TRBJ1-4, reads DAGVTQSPTHLIKTRGQQVTLRCSPKSGHDTVSWYQQALGQGPQFIFQYYEEEERQRGNFPDRFSGHQFPNYSSELNVNALLLGDSALYLCASSLGPTNEKLFFGSGTQLSVL.

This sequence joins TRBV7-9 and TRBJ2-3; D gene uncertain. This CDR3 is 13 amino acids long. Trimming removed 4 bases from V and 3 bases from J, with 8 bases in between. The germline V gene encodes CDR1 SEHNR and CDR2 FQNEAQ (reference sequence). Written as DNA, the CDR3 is TGTGCCAGCAGCTCCTTCGGGACAGATACGCAGTATTTT. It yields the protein CASSSFGTDTQYF.

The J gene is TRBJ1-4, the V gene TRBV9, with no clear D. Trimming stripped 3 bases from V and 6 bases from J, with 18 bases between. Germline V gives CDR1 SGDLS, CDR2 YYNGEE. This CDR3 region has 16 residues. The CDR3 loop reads CASSAPGLGSHEKLFF. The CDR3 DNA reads TGTGCCAGCAGCGCACCGGGGTTGGGTAGTCATGAAAAACTGTTTTTT.

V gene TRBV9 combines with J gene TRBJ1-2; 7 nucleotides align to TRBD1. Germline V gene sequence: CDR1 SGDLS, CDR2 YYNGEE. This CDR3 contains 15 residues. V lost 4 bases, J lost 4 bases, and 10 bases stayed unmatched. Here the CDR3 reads CASSLGQVGIYGYTF. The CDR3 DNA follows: TGTGCCAGCAGCCTCGGACAGGTGGGGATCTATGGCTACACCTTC. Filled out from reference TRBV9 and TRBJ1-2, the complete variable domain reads DSGVTQTPKHLITATGQRVTLRCSPRSGDLSVYWYQQSLDQGLQFLIQYYNGEERAKGNILERFSAQQFPDLHSELNLSSLELGDSALYFCASSLGQVGIYGYTFGSGTRLTVV.

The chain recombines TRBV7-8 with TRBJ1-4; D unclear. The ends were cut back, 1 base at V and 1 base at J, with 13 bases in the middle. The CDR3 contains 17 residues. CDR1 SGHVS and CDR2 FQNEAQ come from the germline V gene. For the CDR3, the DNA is TGTGCCAGCAGCTTAGGCCGAGTAAGCTTAACTAATGAAAAACTGTTTTTT. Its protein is CASSLGRVSLTNEKLFF.

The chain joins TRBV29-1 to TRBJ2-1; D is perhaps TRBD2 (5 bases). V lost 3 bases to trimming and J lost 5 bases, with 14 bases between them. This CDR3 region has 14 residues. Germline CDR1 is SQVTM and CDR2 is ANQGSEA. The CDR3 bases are TGCAGCGTTGATTCGTCTAGCAGCCACAATGAGCAGTTCTTC. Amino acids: CSVDSSSSHNEQFF.

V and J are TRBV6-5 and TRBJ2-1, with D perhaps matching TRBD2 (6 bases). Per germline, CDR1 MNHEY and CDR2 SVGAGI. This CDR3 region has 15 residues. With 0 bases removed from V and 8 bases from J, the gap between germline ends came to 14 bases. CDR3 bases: TGTGCCAGCAGTTACTCCGGACTATTGTCCGATGAGCAGTTCTTC. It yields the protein CASSYSGLLSDEQFF.

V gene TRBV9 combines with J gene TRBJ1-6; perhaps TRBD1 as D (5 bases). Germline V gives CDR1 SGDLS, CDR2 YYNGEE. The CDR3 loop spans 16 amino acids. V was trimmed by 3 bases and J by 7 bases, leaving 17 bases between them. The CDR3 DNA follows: TGTGCCAGCAGCGCCCGGGAGACAGCACAAAATTCACCCCTCCACTTT. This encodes CASSARETAQNSPLHF.

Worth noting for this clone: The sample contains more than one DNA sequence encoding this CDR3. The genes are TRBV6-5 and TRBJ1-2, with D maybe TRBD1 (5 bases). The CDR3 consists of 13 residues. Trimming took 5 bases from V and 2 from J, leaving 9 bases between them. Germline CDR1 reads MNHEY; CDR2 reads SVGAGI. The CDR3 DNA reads TGTGCCAGCAGTAGAGACAGCAACTATGGCTACACCTTC. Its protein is CASSRDSNYGYTF.

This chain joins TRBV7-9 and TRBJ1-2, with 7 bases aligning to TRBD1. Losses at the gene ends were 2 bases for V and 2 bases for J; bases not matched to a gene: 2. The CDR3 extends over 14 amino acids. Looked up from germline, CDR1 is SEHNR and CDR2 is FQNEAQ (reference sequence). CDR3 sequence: CASSLKGQNYGYTF. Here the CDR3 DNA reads TGTGCCAGCAGCTTAAAGGGACAGAACTATGGCTACACCTTC.

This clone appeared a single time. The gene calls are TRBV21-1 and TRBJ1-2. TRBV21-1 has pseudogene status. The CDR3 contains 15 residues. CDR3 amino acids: CASPQGGTANYGYTF. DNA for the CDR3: TGTGCCAGCCCTCAAGGCGGCACCGCTAACTATGGCTACACCTTC.

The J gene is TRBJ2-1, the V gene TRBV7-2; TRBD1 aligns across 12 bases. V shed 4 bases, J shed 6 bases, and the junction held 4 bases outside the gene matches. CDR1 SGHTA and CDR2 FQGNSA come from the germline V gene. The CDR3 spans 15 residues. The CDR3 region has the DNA TGTGCCAGCAGCTGGGACAGGGGGCGCTCCAATGAGCAGTTCTTC. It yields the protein CASSWDRGRSNEQFF. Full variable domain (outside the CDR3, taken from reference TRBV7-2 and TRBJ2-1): GAGVSQSPSNKVTEKGKDVELRCDPISGHTALYWYRQSLGQGLEFLIYFQGNSAPDKSGLPSDRFSAERTGGSVSTLTIQRTQQEDSAVYLCASSWDRGRSNEQFFGPGTRLTVL.